A selection of T cell receptor beta chains follows, all from one sample in a study of control samples from healthy donors and cancer patients. Clones were read by immunoSEQ multiplex PCR, and TCRdb kept only the in-frame ones, dropping some. The sample shows about 180,000 clones, around 90% of them seen only once. Sequenced sample: blood. These receptors came from a woman between 50 and 59 years old in good health. Both conserved end residues are part of each CDR3. Fields, in order: D gene, V gene, clone size, J gene, CDR3 DNA, CDR3 protein. A D gene is named only where the DNA matches it firmly. Clone size is shown for a subset of rows, as once, few, many or a class of expanded clone.

.	TRBV7-2	.	TRBJ1-1	TGTGCCAGCAGCTTACGTTACGGACCGAACACTGAAGCTTTCTTT	CASSLRYGPNTEAFF
.	TRBV5-4	.	TRBJ2-5	TGTGCCAGCAGCTTGGTTGGGGCCTCGGCGGAGACCCAGTACTTC	CASSLVGASAETQYF
.	TRBV11-2	.	TRBJ2-5	TGTGCCAGCAGCTCTCGCGGGACCTACTTC	CASSSRGTYF
TRBD1	TRBV27	.	TRBJ1-2	TGTGCCAGTAGGACAGGGGGCGGCCGCGGCTACACCTTC	CASRTGGGRGYTF
.	TRBV13	.	TRBJ1-6	TGTGCCAGCAGCTTTACCTCTGGAAATTCACCCCTCCACTTT	CASSFTSGNSPLHF
TRBD1	TRBV7-2	.	TRBJ1-3	TGTGCCAGCAGCGTGCTTAGGGGACAGCACCACTCTGGAAACACCATATATTTT	CASSVLRGQHHSGNTIYF
TRBD1	TRBV4-3	.	TRBJ1-4	TGCGCCAGCAGCCAATTGCCGGGACAGGGTCAAGAAAAACTGTTTTTT	CASSQLPGQGQEKLFF
TRBD2	TRBV7-6	.	TRBJ2-5	TGTGCCAGCAGCCCACGCGCCCTTATAGCGGGGGTAGTGGGAGAGACCCAGTACTTC	CASSPRALIAGVVGETQYF
.	TRBV4-1	.	TRBJ2-3	TGCGCCAGCAGCCCCGACGGAATCCCCGCAGATACGCAGTATTTT	CASSPDGIPADTQYF
TRBD1	TRBV27	.	TRBJ1-6	TGTGCCAGCAGTCTCCCGCGGACAGGAAGCTCCTATAATTCACCCCTCCACTTT	CASSLPRTGSSYNSPLHF
.	TRBV5-1	once	TRBJ2-2	TGCGCCAGCAGAGGAAACACCGGGGAGCTGTTTTTT	CASRGNTGELFF
.	TRBV19	few	TRBJ1-1	TGTGCCAGTAGAAGTATAAGGGGGAAGGGCGGAGAAAACACTGAAGCTTTCTTT	CASRSIRGKGGENTEAFF
.	TRBV30	.	TRBJ2-7	TGTGCCTGGAGTGTACTCCAGGGTAGGTACGAGCAGTACTTC	CAWSVLQGRYEQYF